Listed here is a single TCR beta chain. The V gene's germline CDR1 is LNHDA and CDR2 SQIVND (reference sequence). CDR3 size: 15 residues. The V end lost 2 bases, the J end lost 5 bases, and 15 bases lay between the germline ends. This sample is part of a study of T cell responses to AZD1222 COVID-19 vaccine. The assay was immunoSEQ multiplex PCR, and TCRdb's table has in-frame clones only and misses some. Here the sample spans about 120,000 clones, around 89% being singletons. The V gene is TRBV19, the J gene TRBJ2-5; D uncertain. The clonotype comes from an adult in good health. The material was peripheral blood, obtained on day 0 of AZD1222 vaccination. The CDR3 spells CASSITRTPLETQYF. The CDR3 DNA reads TGTGCCAGTAGTATAACCCGGACCCCGCTGGAGACCCAGTACTTC. The full variable domain, rest sourced from reference TRBV19 and TRBJ2-5, is DGGITQSPKYLFRKEGQNVTLSCEQNLNHDAMYWYRQDPGQGLRLIYYSQIVNDFQKGDIAEGYSVSREKKESFPLTVTSAQKNPTAFYLCASSITRTPLETQYFGPGTRLLVL.